This TCR beta chain was captured in a study of blood T cell repertoires in COVID-19. Generated by immunoSEQ multiplex PCR, the TCRdb table keeps only in-frame clones and is missing some. The sample lists under 300,000 clones, around 90% occurring once. Either two negative PCRs, clearance, or symptom resolution qualified Cohort 3 donors as recovered. This sequence was found in a woman between 18 and 29 years old who had recovered from COVID-19. The sequenced sample consisted of PBMCs or T cells enriched from blood (not recorded which).

Written as DNA, the CDR3 is TGTGCCAGCAGTTTATCGAGGGTGGCCGGGGAGCTGTTTTTT. Translating gives CASSLSRVAGELFF. This chain connects TRBV27 to TRBJ2-2; weak D call: TRBD2 (5 bases). The germline gives CDR1 MNHEY, CDR2 SMNVEV (reference sequence). There are 14 residues in the CDR3. V lost 0 bases and J 6 bases, leaving 8 bases between the germline ends.